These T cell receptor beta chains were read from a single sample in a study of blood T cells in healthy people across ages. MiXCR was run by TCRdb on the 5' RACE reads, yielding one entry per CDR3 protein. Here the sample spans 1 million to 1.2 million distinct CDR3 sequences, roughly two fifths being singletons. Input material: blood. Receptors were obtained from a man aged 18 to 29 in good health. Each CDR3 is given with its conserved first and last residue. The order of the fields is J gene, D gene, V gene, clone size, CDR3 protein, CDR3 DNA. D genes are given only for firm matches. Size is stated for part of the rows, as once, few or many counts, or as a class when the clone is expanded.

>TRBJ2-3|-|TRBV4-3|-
CASSQEGSNTQYF
TGCGCCAGCAGCCAAGAAGGGTCTAATACGCAGTATTTT
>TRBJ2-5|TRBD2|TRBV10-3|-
CAISETSSGGAQETQYF
TGTGCCATCAGTGAAACCTCTAGCGGGGGGGCCCAAGAGACCCAGTACTTC
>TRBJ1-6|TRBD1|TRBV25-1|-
CASSLRTGENSPPHF
TGTGCCAGCAGTCTTAGGACAGGGGAAAATTCACCCCCCCACTTT
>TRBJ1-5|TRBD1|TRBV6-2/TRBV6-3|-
CASSSTGMGQPQHF
TGTGCCAGCAGTTCGACAGGGATGGGGCAGCCCCAGCATTTT
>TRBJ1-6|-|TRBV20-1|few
CSAKERGDSPLHF
TGCAGTGCAAAGGAGAGGGGTGATTCACCCCTCCACTTT
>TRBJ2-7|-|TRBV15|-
CATSRVWTETYEQYF
TGTGCCACCAGCAGAGTTTGGACAGAAACCTACGAGCAGTACTTC
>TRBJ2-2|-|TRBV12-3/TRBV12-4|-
CASSLRGQSGELFF
TGTGCCAGCAGTTTACGGGGTCAGTCCGGGGAGCTGTTTTTT
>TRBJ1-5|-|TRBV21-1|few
CASSESRYRGGDQPQHF
TGTGCCAGCAGCGAAAGTCGATACAGGGGGGGGGATCAGCCCCAGCATTTT
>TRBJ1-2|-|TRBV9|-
CASSVASDCGYTF
TGTGCCAGCAGCGTCGCCAGCGACTGTGGCTACACCTTC
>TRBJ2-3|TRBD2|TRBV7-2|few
CASSSQRLAGPFTDTQYF
TGTGCCAGCAGCTCACAAAGACTAGCGGGCCCTTTCACAGATACGCAGTATTTT
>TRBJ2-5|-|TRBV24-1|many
CATSDNREETQYF
TGTGCCACCAGTGATAACCGCGAAGAGACCCAGTACTTC
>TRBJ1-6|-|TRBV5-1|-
CASSSGRPQYNSPLHF
TGCGCCAGCAGCTCCGGACGACCACAGTATAATTCACCCCTCCACTTT
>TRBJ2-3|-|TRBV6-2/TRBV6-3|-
CASSYSGRDTQYF
TGTGCCAGCAGTTACTCGGGAAGGGATACGCAGTATTTT
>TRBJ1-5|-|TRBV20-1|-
CSASPGQPQHF
TGCAGTGCTAGTCCCGGCCAGCCCCAGCATTTT
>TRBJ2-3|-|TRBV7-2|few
CASSLAMTGRTDTQYF
TGTGCCAGCAGCTTAGCTATGACAGGGAGGACAGATACGCAGTATTTT
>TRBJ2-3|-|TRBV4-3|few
CASSQFRVSDTQYF
TGCGCCAGCAGCCAATTCCGTGTTTCAGATACGCAGTATTTT
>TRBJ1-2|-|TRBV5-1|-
CASSLARNGNEGYTF
TGCGCCAGCAGCTTGGCCAGGAACGGAAACGAGGGCTACACCTTC
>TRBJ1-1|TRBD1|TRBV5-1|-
CASSPTGGGDTEAFF
TGCGCCAGCAGCCCGACAGGGGGAGGAGATACTGAAGCTTTCTTT
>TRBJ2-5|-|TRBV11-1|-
CASSLAFRTTKETQYF
TGTGCCAGCAGCTTAGCGTTCCGCACGACCAAGGAGACCCAGTACTTC
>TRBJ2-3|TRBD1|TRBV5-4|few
CASSRYATGGPDTQYF
TGTGCCAGCAGCCGTTATGCAACAGGGGGACCAGATACGCAGTATTTT
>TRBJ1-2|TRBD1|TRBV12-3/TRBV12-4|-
CASSPTTGYLYGYTF
TGTGCCAGCAGTCCGACGACAGGGTATTTGTATGGCTACACCTTC
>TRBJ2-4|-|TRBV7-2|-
CASSLAGEPYTLLAKNIQYF
TGTGCCAGCAGCTTAGCAGGGGAGCCGTACACCTTACTAGCCAAAAACATTCAGTACTTC
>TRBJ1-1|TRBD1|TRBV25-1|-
CASSLTRQGGHTEAFF
TGTGCCAGCAGTCTAACTCGACAGGGTGGTCACACTGAAGCTTTCTTT
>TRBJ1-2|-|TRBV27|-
CASSSTDAVSKGYTF
TGTGCCAGCAGTTCCACGGACGCAGTCTCAAAAGGCTACACCTTC
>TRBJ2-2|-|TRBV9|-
CASSLRQEANTGELFF
TGTGCCAGCAGCCTCAGACAGGAGGCGAACACCGGGGAGCTGTTTTTT
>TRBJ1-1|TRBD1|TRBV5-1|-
CASSLEARALQGEDTEAFF
TGCGCCAGCAGCTTGGAAGCTAGGGCTCTCCAGGGGGAGGACACTGAAGCTTTCTTT
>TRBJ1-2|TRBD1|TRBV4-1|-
CASSQDVDRGGYGYTF
TGCGCCAGCAGCCAAGACGTTGACAGGGGTGGCTATGGCTACACCTTC
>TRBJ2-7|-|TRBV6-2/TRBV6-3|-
CASSALDLYEQYF
TGTGCCAGCAGTGCCCTTGACCTTTACGAGCAGTACTTC
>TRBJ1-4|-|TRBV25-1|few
CASSEYRTNTKLFF
TGTGCCAGCAGTGAATACCGGACAAATACAAAACTGTTTTTT
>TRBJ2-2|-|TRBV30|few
CAFNRVEVELFF
TGTGCCTTCAACAGGGTGGAGGTGGAGCTGTTTTTT
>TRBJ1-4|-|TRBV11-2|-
CASSPQGYQEKLFF
TGTGCCAGCAGCCCCCAGGGGTATCAAGAAAAACTGTTTTTT
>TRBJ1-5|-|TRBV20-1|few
CSARDMSFGGTNQPQHF
TGCAGTGCTAGAGATATGTCCTTCGGGGGGACGAATCAGCCCCAGCATTTT
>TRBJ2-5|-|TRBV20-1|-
CSADPRGVNNEQYF
TGCAGTGCAGACCCCAGGGGCGTAAACAATGAGCAGTACTTC
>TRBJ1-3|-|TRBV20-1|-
CSARGDAGQTGNTIYF
TGCAGTGCTAGAGGCGACGCCGGACAAACTGGAAACACCATATATTTT
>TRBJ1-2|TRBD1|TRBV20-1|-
CSARVTGGRDGYTF
TGCAGTGCTAGAGTCACAGGGGGTAGGGATGGCTACACCTTC
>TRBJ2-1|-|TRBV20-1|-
CSAPGIHAFVNEQFF
TGCAGTGCTCCAGGGATTCACGCTTTTGTGAATGAGCAGTTCTTC
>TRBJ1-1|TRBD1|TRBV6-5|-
CASSRLPGQLPEAFF
TGTGCCAGCAGTAGACTACCGGGACAGTTGCCTGAAGCTTTCTTT
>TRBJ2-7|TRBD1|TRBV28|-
CASSPHRGNYEQYF
TGTGCCAGCAGTCCGCACAGGGGAAACTACGAGCAGTACTTC
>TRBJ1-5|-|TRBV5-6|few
CASSSGGFTQPQHF
TGTGCCAGCAGCTCCGGGGGTTTTACTCAGCCCCAGCATTTT
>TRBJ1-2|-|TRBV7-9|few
CASSPSMVVGGYTF
TGTGCCAGCAGCCCAAGTATGGTGGTCGGAGGCTACACCTTC
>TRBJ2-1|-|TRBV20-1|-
CSARGRQGWNGQFF
TGCAGTGCACGAGGGCGGCAGGGGTGGAATGGGCAGTTCTTC
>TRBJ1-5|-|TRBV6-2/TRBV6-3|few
CASSYPEKGQPQHF
TGTGCCAGCAGTTACCCCGAGAAAGGCCAGCCCCAGCATTTT
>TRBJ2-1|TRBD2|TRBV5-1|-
CASSLDSGERGSYNEQFF
TGCGCCAGCAGCTTAGATTCCGGGGAGCGGGGATCCTACAATGAGCAGTTCTTC
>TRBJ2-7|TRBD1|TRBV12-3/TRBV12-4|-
CASSLGTGYYNEQYF
TGTGCCAGCAGTTTAGGGACAGGGTACTACAATGAGCAGTACTTC
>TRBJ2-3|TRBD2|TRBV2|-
CASIPGTSPTGDTQYF
TGTGCCAGCATTCCAGGGACTAGCCCCACCGGGGATACGCAGTATTTT
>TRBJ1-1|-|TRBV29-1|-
CSVSEGNMNTEAFF
TGCAGCGTTTCAGAGGGAAACATGAACACTGAAGCTTTCTTT
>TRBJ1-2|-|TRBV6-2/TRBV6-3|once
CASSDPTRDSGYTF
TGTGCCAGCAGTGATCCGACAAGAGACTCTGGCTACACCTTC
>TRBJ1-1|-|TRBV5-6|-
CASSPQKEPMNTEAFF
TGTGCCAGCAGCCCCCAGAAAGAGCCCATGAACACTGAAGCTTTCTTT
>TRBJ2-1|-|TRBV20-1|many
CSARGADEQFF
TGCAGTGCTAGAGGGGCAGATGAGCAGTTCTTC
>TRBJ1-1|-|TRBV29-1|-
CSVAVTEAFF
TGCAGCGTTGCGGTCACTGAAGCTTTCTTT
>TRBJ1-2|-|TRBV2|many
CASSVSQGISYGYTF
TGTGCCAGCAGTGTGTCGCAGGGAATAAGCTATGGCTACACCTTC
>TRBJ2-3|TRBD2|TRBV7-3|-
CASSYGLEADTQYF
TGTGCCAGCAGCTACGGACTAGAAGCAGATACGCAGTATTTT
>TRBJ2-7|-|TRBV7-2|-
CASSLASGLGNDQYF
TGTGCCAGCAGCTTAGCTTCAGGGTTGGGGAATGATCAGTACTTC
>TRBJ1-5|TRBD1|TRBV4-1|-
CAGSPLGTGAGPNQPQHF
TGCGCCGGCAGCCCCCTCGGGACAGGGGCAGGCCCCAATCAGCCCCAGCATTTT